The clone carrying this T cell receptor (beta chain) was detected once. Its specificity is not known. This record comes from a study of T cell responses to AZD1222 COVID-19 vaccine. General study results and limits: Spike-wide vaccine-associated CD4 TCRs dominated at 160-218 and 743-854. Clonal diversity was possibly underestimated; the donors were predominantly white British and more often female.

With 4 bases clipped from V and 1 base from J, the junction kept 7 bases outside the gene matches. Germline CDR1 and CDR2: SGHRS and YFSETQ. The CDR3 loop spans 16 amino acids. Sequencing used immunoSEQ multiplex PCR; TCRdb keeps in-frame clones, though not all of them. This table has more than 85,000 clones, 85% to 90% appearing once. The chain employs TRBV5-1 and TRBJ2-3, with 9 nucleotides matching TRBD1. The sample here was peripheral blood, taken on day 0 of AZD1222 vaccination. The sequence came from an adult in good health. CDR3 nucleotides: TGCGCCAGCAGCCAAACAGGGGGCGCGGGCACAGATACGCAGTATTTT. Its protein product is CASSQTGGAGTDTQYF.